One and the same sample provided the 30 T cell receptor beta chains below, sequenced in a study of CD8 T cell repertoires and HIV-1 epitope variants. TCRdb's table, derived via immunoSEQ multiplex PCR, lists solely in-frame clones and lacks some. The table has about 4,800 clones, about two thirds seen once. Their specific antigens are unknown. The sequenced sample was cultured CD8+ T cells derived from PBMCs. These receptors were taken from a male donor with HIV.

Only a few counts were recorded for this clone. The J gene is TRBJ2-7, the V gene TRBV4-1; D gene unclear. Per germline, CDR1 MGHRA and CDR2 YSYEKL. V was shortened by 0 bases and J by 0 bases, with 3 bases between the two germline ends. This CDR3 comprises 13 residues. The CDR3 loop reads CASSQDVSYEQYF. The CDR3 bases are TGCGCCAGCAGCCAAGACGTCTCCTACGAGCAGTACTTC.

The sample holds one count of this clone. The chain employs TRBV4-2 and TRBJ2-1; D is tentatively TRBD1 or TRBD2 (7 bases each). Per germline, CDR1 LGHNA and CDR2 YNFKEQ. V lost 1 base and J lost 4, with 17 bases in between. CDR3 length equals 17 residues. As DNA, the CDR3 is TGTGCCAGCAGCCAAGTGACAGGGAGGGAGGGATACAATGAGCAGTTCTTC. It is translated as CASSQVTGREGYNEQFF.

The V gene is TRBV15, the J gene TRBJ2-2; D is uncertain. The germline CDR1 and CDR2 sequences are LNHNV and YYDKDF (reference sequence). The CDR3 is made up of 13 amino acids. Trimming stripped 3 bases from V and 1 base from J, with 3 bases between. As DNA, the CDR3 is TGTGCCACCAGCAGCAGGAACACCGGGGAGCTGTTTTTT. Residues: CATSSRNTGELFF. Full variable domain (rest looked up from reference TRBV15 and TRBJ2-2): DAMVIQNPRYQVTQFGKPVTLSCSQTLNHNVMYWYQQKSSQAPKLLFHYYDKDFNNEADTPDNFQSRRPNTSFCFLDIRSPGLGDTAMYLCATSSRNTGELFFGEGSRLTVL.

The rearrangement joins TRBV4-3 to TRBJ1-2; 7 positions agree with TRBD1. V lost 0 bases and J lost 2; bases outside the gene matches: 3. This CDR3 is 15 amino acids long. The germline CDR1 and CDR2 sequences are LGHNA and YSLEER. The CDR3 reads CASSQDAQGNYGYTF. Here the CDR3 DNA reads TGCGCCAGCAGCCAAGATGCACAGGGGAACTATGGCTACACCTTC.

The V gene is TRBV28, the J gene TRBJ2-7; a possible D gene is TRBD2 (6 bases). Looked up from germline, CDR1 is MDHEN and CDR2 is SYDVKM. V shed 3 bases and J shed 2 bases, with 11 bases lying between them. The CDR3 runs 14 residues. The CDR3 here is CASSLGTPAYEQYF. The CDR3 DNA is TGTGCCAGCAGTTTGGGGACTCCCGCCTACGAGCAGTACTTC.

This clone was seen just once. The genes are TRBV13 and TRBJ2-7; 10 bases are a match to TRBD1. Unmatched junction bases numbered 9, after V lost 4 bases and J lost 0 bases. The germline CDR1 and CDR2 sequences are PRHDT and FYEKMQ (reference sequence). The CDR3 is 17 residues long. The CDR3, as DNA: TGTGCCAGCAGCTCGACAGGGGGCTTTCCAAGCTCCTACGAGCAGTACTTC. Amino acid sequence: CASSSTGGFPSSYEQYF. Complete variable domain (other parts from reference TRBV13 and TRBJ2-7): AAGVIQSPRHLIKEKRETATLKCYPIPRHDTVYWYQQGPGQDPQFLISFYEKMQSDKGSIPDRFSAQQFSDYHSELNMSSLELGDSALYFCASSSTGGFPSSYEQYFGPGTRLTVT.

This clone was observed once. The CDR3 region is CASSWTGGTGELFF. CDR3 DNA: TGTGCCAGCAGTTGGACAGGGGGCACCGGGGAGCTGTTTTTT. The V and J genes are TRBV27 and TRBJ2-2; TRBD1 matches 10 bases. Per germline, CDR1 MNHEY and CDR2 SMNVEV (reference sequence). The ends lost 4 bases at V and 4 bases at J; junction bases unmatched: 0. This CDR3 is 14 amino acids long.

The V call is TRBV29-1, the J call TRBJ2-5; no firm D call. The germline CDR1 and CDR2 sequences are SQVTM and ANQGSEA. Deletions cut 8 bases from V and 1 base from J, with 8 bases between. The CDR3 runs 11 residues. CDR3 in DNA: TGCAGCCCGGAGATCCAAGAGACCCAGTACTTC. It encodes CSPEIQETQYF.

This clone was detected only once. This sequence joins TRBV29-1 and TRBJ2-7, with D unresolved. Per germline, CDR1 SQVTM and CDR2 ANQGSEA. The CDR3 runs to 12 residues. V was pared by 3 bases and J by 3 bases, with 9 bases between. The CDR3 region has the DNA TGCAGCGTTGAGTCGCAGAGCTACGAGCAGTACTTC. Its translation is CSVESQSYEQYF.

The J gene is TRBJ1-1, the V gene TRBV19, with 10 bases fitting TRBD1. Germline V CDR1 and CDR2: LNHDA, SQIVND (reference sequence). The V segment lost 4 bases and the J segment 10 bases; nucleotides outside the gene matches: 12. The CDR3 is 15 amino acids. CDR3 sequence (DNA): TGTGCCAGTAGTACCAGACAGGGGGCAAAAGTGCGAGCTTTCTTT. Translated, it gives CASSTRQGAKVRAFF.

The chain uses TRBV11-2 and TRBJ2-1; D gene ambiguous. This CDR3 region has 11 residues. CDR1 is SGHAT and CDR2 is FQNNGV in the germline V gene. The ends were cut back, 10 bases at V and 13 bases at J, with 17 bases in the middle. The CDR3 sequence: CATLVSGEQFF. The DNA for the CDR3 is TGTGCCACCCTCGTGAGTGGGGAACAGTTCTTC. The full variable domain, its missing parts supplied by reference TRBV11-2 and TRBJ2-1, is EAGVAQSPRYKIIEKRQSVAFWCNPISGHATLYWYQQILGQGPKLLIQFQNNGVVDDSQLPKDRFSAERLKGVDSTLKIQPAKLEDSAVYLCATLVSGEQFFGPGTRLTVL.

The CDR3 DNA follows: TGTGCCAGCAGTGAGGGGAATTACGAGCAGTACTTC. Translating it yields CASSEGNYEQYF. The chain couples TRBV2 to TRBJ2-7; the D is unclear. CDR1 and CDR2 from the germline V gene are SNHLY and FYNNEI. The CDR3 loop spans 12 amino acids. V was cut by 3 bases and J by 4 bases, with 7 bases left in between.

The rearrangement links TRBV13 to TRBJ2-3; tentatively, D is TRBD2 (6 bases). The CDR3 sequence is 15 residues long. V was pared by 5 bases and J by 4 bases, with 16 bases between. Germline CDR1 reads PRHDT; CDR2 reads FYEKMQ (reference sequence). Here the CDR3 reads CASSHNLEGSDTQYF. The CDR3 coding sequence is TGTGCCAGCAGCCACAATCTGGAGGGTTCAGATACGCAGTATTTT.

This sequence joins TRBV6-5 and TRBJ2-3; 12 bases agree with TRBD2. The CDR3 has 16 residues. The germline V gene has CDR1 MNHEY and CDR2 SVGAGI. V gave up 4 bases and J gave up 2 bases; unmatched junction bases: 4. The CDR3 coding sequence is TGTGCCAGCAGTTCCTGGACTAGCGGGGACACAGATACGCAGTATTTT. Amino acid sequence: CASSSWTSGDTDTQYF.

This chain links TRBV6-6 with TRBJ2-7; D uncertain. CDR3 length: 14 amino acids. CDR1 MNHNY and CDR2 SVGAGI come from the germline V gene (reference sequence). Deletions cut 5 bases from V and 0 bases from J, with 11 bases between. CDR3 protein: CASSPVGSSYEQYF. CDR3 coding DNA: TGTGCCAGCAGTCCCGTGGGATCCTCCTACGAGCAGTACTTC.

This rearrangement joins TRBV5-1 to TRBJ2-1; D is uncertain. Germline loops: CDR1 SGHRS, CDR2 YFSETQ. This CDR3 has 14 amino acids. V was trimmed by 0 bases and J by 6 bases, leaving 10 bases between them. The CDR3 DNA follows: TGCGCCAGCAGCTTGGGACGGCCCGGCAATGAGCAGTTCTTC. It yields the protein CASSLGRPGNEQFF. The complete variable domain, with remaining parts taken from reference TRBV5-1 and TRBJ2-1, reads KAGVTQTPRYLIKTRGQQVTLSCSPISGHRSVSWYQQTPGQGLQFLFEYFSETQRNKGNFPGRFSGRQFSNSRSEMNVSTLELGDSALYLCASSLGRPGNEQFFGPGTRLTVL.

The chain employs TRBV14 and TRBJ2-2, with D unclear. Trimming took 2 bases from V and 4 from J, leaving 11 bases between them. CDR3 length: 15 amino acids. Looked up from germline, CDR1 is SGHDN and CDR2 is FVKESK. The CDR3 nucleotides read TGTGCCAGCAGCCAACCCCCGGCGAGCACCGGGGAGCTGTTTTTT. This codes for CASSQPPASTGELFF. The whole variable domain, filled in from reference TRBV14 and TRBJ2-2, reads EAGVTQFPSHSVIEKGQTVTLRCDPISGHDNLYWYRRVMGKEIKFLLHFVKESKQDESGMPNNRFLAERTGGTYSTLKVQPAELEDSGVYFCASSQPPASTGELFFGEGSRLTVL.

The rearrangement joins TRBV7-2 to TRBJ2-7, with TRBD1 matching over 7 bases. CDR1 and CDR2 (germline): SGHTA, FQGNSA. J was trimmed by 3 bases and V by 4 bases; bases with no gene match: 3. The CDR3 extends over 13 amino acids. The CDR3 bases are TGTGCCAGCAGCTCGTCAGGGGGCTACGAGCAGTACTTC. Translation gives CASSSSGGYEQYF.

The J gene is TRBJ2-2, the V gene TRBV28; D unresolved. The germline CDR1 and CDR2 sequences are MDHEN and SYDVKM. Trimming shortened V by 6 bases and J by 5 bases, and 16 bases separated the two germline ends. This CDR3 contains 15 residues. The CDR3 DNA reads as TGTGCCAGCAGCTCCTTTGGAGCCTCAACCGGGGAGCTGTTTTTT. Its translation: CASSSFGASTGELFF.

The chain is built from TRBV7-3 and TRBJ2-7; a weak D match, TRBD2 (6 bases). Germline V gene data show CDR1 as SGHTA and CDR2 as FQGTGA. Trimming stripped 2 bases from V and 6 bases from J, with 8 bases between. The CDR3 consists of 12 residues. CDR3 bases: TGTGCCAGCAGCTTACGAGCGGGCGAGCAGTACTTC. Its protein is CASSLRAGEQYF. The variable domain in full, completed from reference TRBV7-3 and TRBJ2-7, reads GAGVSQTPSNKVTEKGKYVELRCDPISGHTALYWYRQSLGQGPEFLIYFQGTGAADDSGLPNDRFFAVRPEGSVSTLKIQRTERGDSAVYLCASSLRAGEQYFGPGTRLTVT.

In this sample, this clone turned up a few times. This chain links TRBV28 with TRBJ2-7, with 10 bases aligning to TRBD2. CDR1 MDHEN and CDR2 SYDVKM come from the germline V gene. This CDR3 region has 14 residues. V lost 5 bases to trimming and J lost 7 bases; unmatched junction nucleotides: 8. CDR3 coding DNA: TGTGCCAGCAGTCCCCGGACTAGCGGCCGGGAGCAGTACTTC. Translating it yields CASSPRTSGREQYF.

This clone was observed a handful of times. This chain uses TRBV5-1 with TRBJ2-3; TRBD2 agrees at 15 bases. V lost 3 bases and J lost 6; bases outside the gene matches: 14. Per germline, CDR1 SGHRS and CDR2 YFSETQ. CDR3 size: 19 residues. In nucleotides, the CDR3 is TGCGCCAGCAGCTCAAATCCCGGGACTAGCGGGAGGTCCGCGGATACGCAGTATTTT. It specifies CASSSNPGTSGRSADTQYF.

The chain combines TRBV7-8 with TRBJ2-1; TRBD1 is a possible D gene (6 bases). The CDR3 totals 14 residues. Germline values: CDR1 SGHVS, CDR2 FQNEAQ. Trimming pared 5 bases from V and 6 bases from J, leaving 14 bases between. CDR3 in amino acids: CASSRWDTPNEQFF. The DNA for the CDR3 is TGTGCCAGCAGCCGGTGGGACACCCCCAATGAGCAGTTCTTC.

This clone was recorded only once. The chain uses TRBV10-3 and TRBJ2-3; possible D gene TRBD2, 5 bases. Germline CDR1 reads ENHRY; CDR2 reads SYGVKD. The CDR3 is 14 amino acids. Trimming took 5 bases from V and 1 from J, leaving 10 bases between them. The CDR3 DNA sequence: TGTGCCATCAGTCCGGAGGTGGGCACAGATACGCAGTATTTT. This sequence encodes CAISPEVGTDTQYF.

This clone is classed as medium-sized (0.01 to 0.1%). The chain uses TRBV14 and TRBJ2-2, with no clear D. Trimming removed 6 bases at V and 0 bases at J, with 8 bases between. This CDR3 has 14 amino acids. Germline loops: CDR1 SGHDN, CDR2 FVKESK. DNA of the CDR3: TGTGCCAGCAGGCTAGAAGCGAACACCGGGGAGCTGTTTTTT. It encodes CASRLEANTGELFF.

The chain has TRBV10-3 and TRBJ2-1, with D possibly TRBD2 on 7 matching bases. Germline V gene data show CDR1 as ENHRY and CDR2 as SYGVKD. This CDR3 spans 17 amino acids. Deletions cut 0 bases from V and 3 bases from J, with 15 bases between. CDR3 in amino acids: CAISESMGASGYNEQFF. The CDR3 coding sequence is TGTGCCATCAGTGAGTCGATGGGGGCTAGCGGCTACAATGAGCAGTTCTTC.

V gene TRBV5-4 combines with J gene TRBJ1-1; TRBD1 is a possible D gene (5 bases). The germline gives CDR1 SGHNT, CDR2 YYREEE (reference sequence). CDR3 size: 13 residues. V lost 5 bases to trimming and J lost 1 base, with 9 bases between them. This CDR3 reads CASSLDRNTEAFF. CDR3 DNA sequence: TGTGCCAGCAGTCTCGACAGGAACACTGAAGCTTTCTTT.

This clone is a singleton in its sample. This chain joins TRBV29-1 and TRBJ2-7; weak D call: TRBD1 (5 bases). Germline V gene lookup returns CDR1 SQVTM and CDR2 ANQGSEA. CDR3 length: 12 residues. The V and J ends lost 6 bases and 7 bases respectively, with 16 bases between them. For the CDR3, the DNA is TGCAGCGTCTCAGGGATGCAGGCAGAGCAGTACTTC. Its translation is CSVSGMQAEQYF.

The chain carries TRBV14 and TRBJ1-2; no reliable D call. The CDR3 sequence is 15 residues long. Trimming pared 1 base from V and 1 base from J, leaving 10 bases between. The germline V gene has CDR1 SGHDN and CDR2 FVKESK. The CDR3 nucleotides are TGTGCCAGCAGCCAAGTATCGGGTTTTAACTATGGCTACACCTTC. This gives the protein CASSQVSGFNYGYTF. The whole variable domain, filled in from reference TRBV14 and TRBJ1-2, reads EAGVTQFPSHSVIEKGQTVTLRCDPISGHDNLYWYRRVMGKEIKFLLHFVKESKQDESGMPNNRFLAERTGGTYSTLKVQPAELEDSGVYFCASSQVSGFNYGYTFGSGTRLTVV.

This clone has more than one count but fewer than ten. The J gene is TRBJ2-7, the V gene TRBV7-2; 11 positions match TRBD2. The germline CDR1 and CDR2 sequences are SGHTA and FQGNSA. V gave up 3 bases and J gave up 3 bases; unmatched junction bases: 1. This CDR3 has 14 amino acids. CDR3 DNA sequence: TGTGCCAGCAGCTTTGGGACTAGCGGCTACGAGCAGTACTTC. This codes for CASSFGTSGYEQYF.